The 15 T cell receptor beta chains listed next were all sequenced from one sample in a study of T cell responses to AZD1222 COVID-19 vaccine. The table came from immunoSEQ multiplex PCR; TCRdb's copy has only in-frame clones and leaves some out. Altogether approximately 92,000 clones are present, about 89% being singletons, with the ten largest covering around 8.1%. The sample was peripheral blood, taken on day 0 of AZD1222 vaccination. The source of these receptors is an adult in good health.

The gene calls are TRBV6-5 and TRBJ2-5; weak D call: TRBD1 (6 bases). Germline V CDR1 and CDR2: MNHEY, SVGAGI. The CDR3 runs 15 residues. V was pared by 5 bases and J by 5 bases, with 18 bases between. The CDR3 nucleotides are TGTGCCAGCAGTCCGCTCCCAGGGGTCGGGGAGACCCAGTACTTC. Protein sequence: CASSPLPGVGETQYF.

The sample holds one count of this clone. The CDR3 region is CASSLILNTEAFF. CDR3 coding DNA: TGTGCCAGCAGTTTAATATTGAACACTGAAGCTTTCTTT. V is TRBV12-3 or TRBV12-4 and J is TRBJ1-1; D uncertain. There are 13 residues in the CDR3. V lost 2 bases and J lost 0, with 4 bases in between.

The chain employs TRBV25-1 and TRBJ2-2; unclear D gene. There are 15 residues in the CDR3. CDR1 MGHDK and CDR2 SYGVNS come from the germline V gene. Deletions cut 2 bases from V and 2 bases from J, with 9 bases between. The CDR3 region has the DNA TGTGCCAGCAGTGAACGTTCTCCTAACACCGGGGAGCTGTTTTTT. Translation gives CASSERSPNTGELFF.

CDR3 sequence reads: CASSFKGSPRGNYGYTF. DNA for the CDR3: TGTGCCAGCAGTTTTAAAGGCAGCCCAAGGGGTAACTATGGCTACACCTTC. The chain recombines TRBV27 with TRBJ1-2; TRBD1 might be the D (5 bases). This CDR3 is 17 amino acids long. The germline CDR1 and CDR2 sequences are MNHEY and SMNVEV (reference sequence). Trimming removed 3 bases from V and 1 base from J, with 18 bases in between.

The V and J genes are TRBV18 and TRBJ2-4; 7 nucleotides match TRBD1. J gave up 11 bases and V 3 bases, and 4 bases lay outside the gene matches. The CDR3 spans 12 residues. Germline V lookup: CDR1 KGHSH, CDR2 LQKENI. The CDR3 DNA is TGTGCCAGCTCACCTGGGACAGACGTTCAGTACTTC. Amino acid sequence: CASSPGTDVQYF.

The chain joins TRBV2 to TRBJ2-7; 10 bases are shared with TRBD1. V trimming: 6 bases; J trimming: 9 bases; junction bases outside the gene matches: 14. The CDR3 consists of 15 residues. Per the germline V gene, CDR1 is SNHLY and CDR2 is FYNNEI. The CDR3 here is CASSPEGQGKRWQYF. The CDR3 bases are TGTGCCAGCAGCCCCGAGGGACAGGGGAAACGTTGGCAGTACTTC.

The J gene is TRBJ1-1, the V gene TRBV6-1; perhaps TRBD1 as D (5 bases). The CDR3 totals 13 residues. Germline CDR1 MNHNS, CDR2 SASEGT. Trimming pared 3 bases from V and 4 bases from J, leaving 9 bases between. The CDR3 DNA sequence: TGTGCCAGCAGTGAGGGGGAGGTCACTGAAGCTTTCTTT. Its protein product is CASSEGEVTEAFF.

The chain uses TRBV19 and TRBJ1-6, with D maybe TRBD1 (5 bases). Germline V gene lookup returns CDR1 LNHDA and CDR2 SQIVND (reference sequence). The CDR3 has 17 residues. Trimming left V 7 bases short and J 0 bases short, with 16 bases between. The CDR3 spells CASMDGTVSSYNSPLHF. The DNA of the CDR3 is TGTGCCAGTATGGATGGGACGGTGAGCTCCTATAATTCACCCCTCCACTTT.

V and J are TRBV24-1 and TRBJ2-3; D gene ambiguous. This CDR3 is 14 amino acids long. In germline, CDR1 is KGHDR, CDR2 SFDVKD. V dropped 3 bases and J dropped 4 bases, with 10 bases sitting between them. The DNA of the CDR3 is TGTGCCACCAGTGATAGCTATACCGCAGATACGCAGTATTTT. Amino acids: CATSDSYTADTQYF.

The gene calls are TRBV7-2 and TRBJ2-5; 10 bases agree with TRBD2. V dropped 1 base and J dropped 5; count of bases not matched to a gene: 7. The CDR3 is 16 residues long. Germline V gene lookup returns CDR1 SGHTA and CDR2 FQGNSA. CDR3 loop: CASSLGLAGARETQYF. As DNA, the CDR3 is TGTGCCAGCAGCTTAGGGCTAGCGGGGGCAAGGGAGACCCAGTACTTC.

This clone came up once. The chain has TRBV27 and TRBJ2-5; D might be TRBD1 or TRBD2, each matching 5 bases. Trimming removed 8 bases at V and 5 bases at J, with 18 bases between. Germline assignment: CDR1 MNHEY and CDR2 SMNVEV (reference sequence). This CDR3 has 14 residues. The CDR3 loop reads CASCRDPRVETQYF. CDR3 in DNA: TGTGCCAGCTGCCGGGACCCCCGGGTGGAGACCCAGTACTTC.

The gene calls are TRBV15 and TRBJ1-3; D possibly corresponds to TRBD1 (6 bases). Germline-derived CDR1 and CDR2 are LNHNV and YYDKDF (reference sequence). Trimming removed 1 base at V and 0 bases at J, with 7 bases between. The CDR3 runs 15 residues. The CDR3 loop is CATSRVGGSGNTIYF. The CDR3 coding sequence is TGTGCCACCAGCAGAGTAGGGGGCTCTGGAAACACCATATATTTT.

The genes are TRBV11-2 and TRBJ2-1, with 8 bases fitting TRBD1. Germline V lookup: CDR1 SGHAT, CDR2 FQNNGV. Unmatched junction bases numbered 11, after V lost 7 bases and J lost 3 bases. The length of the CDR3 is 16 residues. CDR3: CASTQGQGPFYNEQFF. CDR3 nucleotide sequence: TGTGCCAGCACCCAAGGACAGGGACCTTTCTACAATGAGCAGTTCTTC.

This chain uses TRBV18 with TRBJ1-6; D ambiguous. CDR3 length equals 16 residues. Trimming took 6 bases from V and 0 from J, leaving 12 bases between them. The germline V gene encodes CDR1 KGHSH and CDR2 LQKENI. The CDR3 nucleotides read TGTGCCAGCTCCCTGACACAGAGCTCCTATAATTCACCCCTCCACTTT. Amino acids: CASSLTQSSYNSPLHF.

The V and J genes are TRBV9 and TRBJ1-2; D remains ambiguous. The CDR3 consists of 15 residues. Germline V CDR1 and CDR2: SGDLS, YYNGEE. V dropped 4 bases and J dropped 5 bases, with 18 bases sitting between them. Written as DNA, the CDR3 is TGTGCCAGCAGCTACACCCCCCAGTCTCCATATGGCTACACCTTC. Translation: CASSYTPQSPYGYTF.